The entry that follows covers one TCR beta chain sequence. As yet, its antigen is unknown. The data are from a study of T cell responses to AZD1222 COVID-19 vaccine. General study results and limits: White British people made up most donors, females outnumbered males, and clonal diversity was possibly underestimated. The number of AZD1222 recipients seropositive at baseline was only six. The study reported that nearly half of spike-specific TCRs target unmutated variant regions.

TCRdb's table, derived via immunoSEQ multiplex PCR, lists solely in-frame clones and lacks some. Of about 57,000 clones listed, 86% were seen once; the top ten hold approximately 15%. Trimming pared 2 bases from V and 1 base from J, leaving 11 bases between. The CDR3 runs to 15 residues. The germline V gene encodes CDR1 MNHEY and CDR2 SMNVEV (reference sequence). This TCR came from an adult in good health. The genes are TRBV27 and TRBJ1-1; unclear D gene. The sample here was peripheral blood, taken on day 0 of AZD1222 vaccination. Here the CDR3 reads CASSLSPSGNTEAFF. In DNA form, the CDR3 reads TGTGCCAGCAGTTTAAGCCCATCGGGGAACACTGAAGCTTTCTTT.